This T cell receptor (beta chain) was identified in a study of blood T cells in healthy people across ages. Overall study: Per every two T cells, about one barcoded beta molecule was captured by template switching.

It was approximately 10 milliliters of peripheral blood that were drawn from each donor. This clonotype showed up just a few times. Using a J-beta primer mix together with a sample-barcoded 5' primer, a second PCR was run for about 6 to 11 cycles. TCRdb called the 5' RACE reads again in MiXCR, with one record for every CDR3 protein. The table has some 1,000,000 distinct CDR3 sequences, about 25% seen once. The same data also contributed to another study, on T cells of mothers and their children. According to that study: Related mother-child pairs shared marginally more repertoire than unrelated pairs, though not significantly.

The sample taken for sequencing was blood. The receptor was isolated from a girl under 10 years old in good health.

CDR3 sequence reads: CASSSFQGNQPQHF. CDR3 nucleotides: TGTGCCAGCAGCTCATTCCAGGGGAATCAGCCCCAGCATTTT. The chain combines TRBV7-2 with TRBJ1-5; TRBD1 might be the D (6 bases). With 4 bases removed from V and 4 bases from J, the gap between germline ends came to 11 bases. Germline V gene lookup returns CDR1 SGHTA and CDR2 FQGNSA. This CDR3 has 14 amino acids.